This T cell receptor beta chain is from a study of CD8 T cells in ankylosing spondylitis (dated by TCRdb to the late 2010s). With regard to the full study: The study profiled T cell receptor beta repertoires in healthy donors and ankylosing spondylitis patients to find disease-linked TCR variants. Peripheral blood samples were taken, and synovial fluid was additionally collected from ankylosing spondylitis patients. In total, the full study cohort was made up of 100 to 140 healthy donors and 20 to 25 ankylosing spondylitis patients. What the authors observed across the whole study: According to the report, matched synovial fluid samples from ankylosing spondylitis patients were significantly enriched for the disease-linked clones. Blood from ankylosing spondylitis patients appeared to be characterized by a TCR beta motif made up of under ten highly homologous amino acid variants. Some motif variants were previously reported in synovial fluid and blood of reactive arthritis patients, suggesting common disease-initiation mechanisms. In peripheral blood, the disease-linked clones were found at relatively low frequencies and had a CD8+ phenotype.

To note about this clonotype: The clone's antigen remains unknown. No much larger clone is present one base from it, and per-base qualities are unavailable.

Sequenced on an Illumina HiSeq 2500. Quantitative 5'-RACE with molecular barcodes was the method used to prepare the TCR beta libraries. In the original analysis: Disease-linked TCR variants were identified with a new computational method built on a probabilistic model of VDJ rearrangement. TCRdb applied fastp at Q25 and MiXCR to the public reads, then kept only in-frame beta chains. Rows are unified per CDR3 protein, each entry keeping the most common DNA and genes. TCRdb, not the original authors, processed these V and J calls. The sample records fewer than 450,000 distinct CDR3 sequences, approximately 17% of which are singletons. The top ten hold just over 1% of the sample. The receptor was isolated from a male donor with ankylosing spondylitis. The sequencing sample was made of blood, either unsorted or a sorted T cell fraction (not recorded which).

This receptor carries the CDR3 CASRETANYGYTF. The sequenced DNA is TGTGCCAGCAGGGAGACAGCTAACTATGGCTACACCTTC. The sequence is built from TRBV6-1 and TRBJ1-2, with a weak D call of TRBD1 (5 bases match). V and J are truncated by 6 bases and 0 bases respectively, leaving an intervening sequence of 8 bases. In the germline V gene, CDR1 corresponds to MNHNS and CDR2 to SASEGT. Reading from cysteine to phenylalanine, the CDR3 counts 13 amino acids. Only CDR3 DNA is held: 39 bases, read in frame from base 1.